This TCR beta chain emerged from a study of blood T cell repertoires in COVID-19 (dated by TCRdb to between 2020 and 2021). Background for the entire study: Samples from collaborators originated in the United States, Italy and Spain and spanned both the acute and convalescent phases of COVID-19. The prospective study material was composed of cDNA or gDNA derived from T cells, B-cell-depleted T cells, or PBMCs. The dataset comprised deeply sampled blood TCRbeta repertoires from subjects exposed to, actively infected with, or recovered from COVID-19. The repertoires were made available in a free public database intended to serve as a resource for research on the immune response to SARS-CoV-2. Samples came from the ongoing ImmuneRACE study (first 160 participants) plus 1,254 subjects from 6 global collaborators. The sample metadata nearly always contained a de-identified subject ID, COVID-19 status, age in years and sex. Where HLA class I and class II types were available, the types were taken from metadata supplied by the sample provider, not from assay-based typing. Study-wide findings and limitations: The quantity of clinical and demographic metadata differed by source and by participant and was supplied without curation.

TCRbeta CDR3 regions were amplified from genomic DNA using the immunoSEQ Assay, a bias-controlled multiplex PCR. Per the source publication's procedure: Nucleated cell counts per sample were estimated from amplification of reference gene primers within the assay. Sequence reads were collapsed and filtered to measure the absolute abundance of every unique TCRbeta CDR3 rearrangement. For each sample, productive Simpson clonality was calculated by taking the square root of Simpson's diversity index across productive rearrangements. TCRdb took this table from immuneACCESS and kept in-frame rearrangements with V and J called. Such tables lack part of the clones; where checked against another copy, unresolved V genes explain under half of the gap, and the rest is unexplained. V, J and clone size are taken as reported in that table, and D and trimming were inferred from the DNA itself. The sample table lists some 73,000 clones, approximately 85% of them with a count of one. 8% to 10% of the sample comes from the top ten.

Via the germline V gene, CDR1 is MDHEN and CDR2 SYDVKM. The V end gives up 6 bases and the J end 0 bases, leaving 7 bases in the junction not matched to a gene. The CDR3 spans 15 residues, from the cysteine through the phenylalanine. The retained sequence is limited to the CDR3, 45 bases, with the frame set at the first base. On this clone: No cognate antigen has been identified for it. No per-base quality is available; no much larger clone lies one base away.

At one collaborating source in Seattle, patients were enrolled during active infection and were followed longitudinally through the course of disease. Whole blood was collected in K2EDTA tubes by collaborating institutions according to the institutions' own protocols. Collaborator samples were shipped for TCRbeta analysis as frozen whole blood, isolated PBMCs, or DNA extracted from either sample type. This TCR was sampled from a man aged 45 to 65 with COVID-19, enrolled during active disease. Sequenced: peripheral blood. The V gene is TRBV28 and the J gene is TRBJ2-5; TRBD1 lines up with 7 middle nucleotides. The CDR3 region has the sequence CASSRRTGHQETQYF. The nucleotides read TGTGCCAGCAGCCGCCGGACAGGCCACCAAGAGACCCAGTACTTC.